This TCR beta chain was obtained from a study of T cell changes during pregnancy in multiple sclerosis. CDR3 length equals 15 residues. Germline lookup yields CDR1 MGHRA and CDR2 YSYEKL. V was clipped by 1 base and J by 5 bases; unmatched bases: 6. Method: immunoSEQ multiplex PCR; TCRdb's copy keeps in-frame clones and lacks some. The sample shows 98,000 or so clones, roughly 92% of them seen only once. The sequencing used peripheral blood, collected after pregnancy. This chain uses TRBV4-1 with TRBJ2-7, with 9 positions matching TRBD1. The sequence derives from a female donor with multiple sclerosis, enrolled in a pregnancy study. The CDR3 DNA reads TGCGCCAGCAGCCAAGCGGACAGGGGAGGCGACGAGCAGTACTTC. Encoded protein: CASSQADRGGDEQYF.